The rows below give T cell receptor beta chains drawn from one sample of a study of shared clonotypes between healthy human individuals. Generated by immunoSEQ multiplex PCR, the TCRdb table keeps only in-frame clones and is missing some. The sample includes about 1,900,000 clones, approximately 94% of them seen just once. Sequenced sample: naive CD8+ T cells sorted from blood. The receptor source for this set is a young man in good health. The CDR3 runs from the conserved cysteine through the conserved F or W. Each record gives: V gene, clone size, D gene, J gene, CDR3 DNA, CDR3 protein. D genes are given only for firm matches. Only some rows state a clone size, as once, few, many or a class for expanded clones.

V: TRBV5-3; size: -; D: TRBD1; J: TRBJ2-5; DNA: TGTGCCAGAAGCACCGACAGGGCTCAAGAGACCCAGTACTTC; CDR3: CARSTDRAQETQYF
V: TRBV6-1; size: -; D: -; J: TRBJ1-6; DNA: TGTGCCAGCAGTGACAGAGTTCCTTCACCCCTCCACTTT; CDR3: CASSDRVPSPLHF
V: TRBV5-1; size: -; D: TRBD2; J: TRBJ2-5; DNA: TGCGCCAGCAGCTTATGGCCTAGCGGCCAAGAGACCCAGTACTTC; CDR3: CASSLWPSGQETQYF
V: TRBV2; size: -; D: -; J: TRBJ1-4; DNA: TGTGCCAGCACCGGGGTCGTTGCAACTAATGAAAAACTGTTTTTT; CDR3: CASTGVVATNEKLFF
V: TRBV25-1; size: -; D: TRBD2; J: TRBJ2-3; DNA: TGTGCCAGCAGTGATCTAGCGGGGATTATCACAGATACGCAGTATTTT; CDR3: CASSDLAGIITDTQYF
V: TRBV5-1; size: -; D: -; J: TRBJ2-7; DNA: TGCGCCAGCAGCTTGATTGCGACAGGGCGGGACTACGAGCAGTACTTC; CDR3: CASSLIATGRDYEQYF
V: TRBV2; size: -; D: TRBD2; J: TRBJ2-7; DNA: TGTGCCAGCAGTCTTTTAGCGGGCCTATCCTACGAGCAGTACTTC; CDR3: CASSLLAGLSYEQYF
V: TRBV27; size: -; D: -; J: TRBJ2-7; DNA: TGTGCCAGCAGTTTATCCCCAGGAACGTACGAGCAGTACTTC; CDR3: CASSLSPGTYEQYF
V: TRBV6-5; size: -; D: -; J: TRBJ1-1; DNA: TGTGCCAGCAGTTACGATCCCGGGCAGAAGAACACTGAAGCTTTCTTT; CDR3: CASSYDPGQKNTEAFF
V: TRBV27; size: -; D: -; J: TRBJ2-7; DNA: TGTGCCAGCAGTTTTCTTGGAGGGGCCTCCTACGAGCAGTACTTC; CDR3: CASSFLGGASYEQYF
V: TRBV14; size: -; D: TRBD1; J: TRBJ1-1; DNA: TGTGCCAGCAGCCAGAGACAGGGCCCTAGGAACACTGAAGCTTTCTTT; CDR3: CASSQRQGPRNTEAFF
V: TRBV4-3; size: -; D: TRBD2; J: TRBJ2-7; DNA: TGCGCCAGCAGCCAAGAATGGGGGGGGTCCTACGAGCAGTACTTC; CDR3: CASSQEWGGSYEQYF
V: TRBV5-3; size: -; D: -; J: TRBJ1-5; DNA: TGTGCCAGAAGCTTAGGATGGGGAGTTTGCAATCAGCCCCAGCATTTT; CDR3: CARSLGWGVCNQPQHF
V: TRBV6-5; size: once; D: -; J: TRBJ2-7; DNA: TGTGCCAGCAGTTTGACAACTGGCTACGAGCAGTACTTC; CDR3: CASSLTTGYEQYF
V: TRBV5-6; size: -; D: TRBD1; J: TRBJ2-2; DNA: TGTGCCAGCAGCAGTTGGGACAGGGGGCATACCGGGGAGCTGTTTTTT; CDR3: CASSSWDRGHTGELFF
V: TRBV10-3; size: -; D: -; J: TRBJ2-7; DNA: TGTGCCATCAGCCAAGGGACACCAGGCTCCTACGAGCAGTACTTC; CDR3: CAISQGTPGSYEQYF
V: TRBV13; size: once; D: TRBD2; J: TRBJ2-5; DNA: TGTGCCAGCAGCTTATCTAGCGGGGGGCGGGAGACCCAGTACTTC; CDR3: CASSLSSGGRETQYF
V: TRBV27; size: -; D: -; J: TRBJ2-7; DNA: TGTGCCAGCAGTTTATACGGCAGCTCCTACGAGCAGTACTTC; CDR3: CASSLYGSSYEQYF
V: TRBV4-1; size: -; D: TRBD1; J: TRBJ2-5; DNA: TGCGCCAGCAGCCTTTTAGACAGGGGACAAGAGACCCAGTACTTC; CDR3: CASSLLDRGQETQYF
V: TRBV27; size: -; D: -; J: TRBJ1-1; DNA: TGTGCCAGCAGCCGTACGGCGAATACGAACACTGAAGCTTTCTTT; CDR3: CASSRTANTNTEAFF
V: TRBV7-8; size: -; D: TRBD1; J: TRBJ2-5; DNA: TGTGCCAGCAGCTCCGCTGAGGGGGCGCACCGGGAGACCCAGTACTTC; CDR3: CASSSAEGAHRETQYF
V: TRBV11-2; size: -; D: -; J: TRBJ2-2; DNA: TGTGCCAGCAGCTTAGTGGGGCCGGCGAACACCGGGGAGCTGTTTTTT; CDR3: CASSLVGPANTGELFF
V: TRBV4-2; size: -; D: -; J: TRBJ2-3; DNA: TGTGCCAGCAGCAGTCTAGTCTCAGATACGCAGTATTTT; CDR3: CASSSLVSDTQYF
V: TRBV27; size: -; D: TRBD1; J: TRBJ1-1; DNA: TGTGCCAGCAGTCCCGGGACAGGGATGGAAGCTTTCTTT; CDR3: CASSPGTGMEAFF
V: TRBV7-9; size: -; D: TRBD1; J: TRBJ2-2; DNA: TGTGCCAGCAGCTTAGCTCAGGGGGCGGACACCGGGGAGCTGTTTTTT; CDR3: CASSLAQGADTGELFF
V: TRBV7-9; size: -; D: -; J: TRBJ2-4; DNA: TGTGCCAGCAGACCCCCGCGGAGTACGGCCAAAAACATTCAGTACTTC; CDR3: CASRPPRSTAKNIQYF
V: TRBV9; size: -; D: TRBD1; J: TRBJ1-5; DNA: TGTGCCAGCAGCGTCGGGACAGACAATCAGCCCCAGCATTTT; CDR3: CASSVGTDNQPQHF
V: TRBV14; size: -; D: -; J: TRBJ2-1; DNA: TGTGCCAGCAGCCACTTCTCCCTGTCCTACAATGAGCAGTTCTTC; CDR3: CASSHFSLSYNEQFF
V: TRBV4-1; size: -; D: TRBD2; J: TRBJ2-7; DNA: TGCGCCAGCAGCTTCCGGACTAGCGGGACCGAGCAGTACTTC; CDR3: CASSFRTSGTEQYF
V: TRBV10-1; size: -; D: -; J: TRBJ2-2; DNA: TGCGCCAGCAGTGACTCTCTGGACTGGAATCGTGGGTGTCTGTTTTTT; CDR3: CASSDSLDWNRGCLFF
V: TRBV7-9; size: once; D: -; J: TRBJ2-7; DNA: TGTGCCAGCAGCCCTCGGGACCGGACATCCATCGAGCAGTACTTC; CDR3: CASSPRDRTSIEQYF
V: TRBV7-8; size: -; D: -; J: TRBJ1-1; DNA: TGTGCCAGCAGCTTAGACGGCAGCGGGACTGAAGCTTTCTTT; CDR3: CASSLDGSGTEAFF
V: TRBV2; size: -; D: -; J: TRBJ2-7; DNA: TGTGCCAGTATCGGGCAGGGCCACGAGCAGTACTTC; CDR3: CASIGQGHEQYF
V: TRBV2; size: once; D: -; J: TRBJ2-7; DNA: TGTGCCAGCAGTGACCCCACAGCCGAGCAGTACTTC; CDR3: CASSDPTAEQYF
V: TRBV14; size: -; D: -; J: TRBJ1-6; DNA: TGTGCCAGCAGCCAAGATGTCGGGGTCCCCCTCCACTTT; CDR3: CASSQDVGVPLHF
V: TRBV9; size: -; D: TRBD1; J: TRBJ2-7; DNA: TGTGCCAGCAGCGGGGGAGGGACAGGGAGTGAGCAGTACTTC; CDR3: CASSGGGTGSEQYF